This T cell receptor beta chain was observed in a study of T cell responses to AZD1222 COVID-19 vaccine. Germline assignment: CDR1 MNHEY and CDR2 SVGAGI. The V end was cut by 6 bases, the J end by 4 bases, with 12 bases between. The CDR3 sequence is 13 residues long. General study findings and limits: Baseline antibody screening turned up just a handful of seropositive AZD1222 recipients. Clonal diversity was possibly underestimated, and the donors were mostly white British, with more females. CD4 TCRs linked to vaccination spanned spike, dominating at 160-218 and 743-854. Of spike-specific TCRs, nearly half reportedly target regions left unmutated in variants.

Clones were read by immunoSEQ multiplex PCR, and TCRdb kept only the in-frame ones, dropping some. The table includes some 170,000 clones, around 90% detected once. Of note for this clone: The antigen remains unidentified.

This chain connects TRBV6-5 to TRBJ1-2; weak D call: TRBD1 (5 bases). The sequence derives from an adult who received the MenACWY meningococcal vaccine as a control. Sequencing used peripheral blood, obtained 28 days after the second dose of the MenACWY control vaccine. Here the CDR3 DNA reads TGTGCCAGCAGCTACCGGGACGGCTATGGCTACACCTTC. Translating it yields CASSYRDGYGYTF.